The following is a T cell receptor beta chain sequence with its context. The antigen it recognizes is unknown. Base qualities were left out, and no much larger clone turns up one base away. The data stem from a study of blood T cell repertoires in COVID-19 (dated by TCRdb to the early 2020s). Background for the entire study: Collaborator samples came from the United States, Italy and Spain and covered acute and convalescent phases of COVID-19. The prospective study material was composed of cDNA or gDNA derived from T cells, B-cell-depleted T cells, or PBMCs. Subjects who had been exposed to COVID-19, were actively infected with it, or had recovered from it provided the deeply sampled blood TCRbeta repertoires that made up the dataset. The repertoires were released in a freely available public database meant as a resource for research on the immune response to SARS-CoV-2. The samples were drawn from the first 160 participants of the ongoing ImmuneRACE study and from 950 to 1,500 subjects provided by 6 global collaborators. Nearly every sample came with metadata listing a de-identified subject ID, COVID-19 status, age in years and sex. Where available, HLA class I and class II types were taken from metadata supplied by the sample provider and were not determined by assay-based typing.

Each collaborating institution followed its own protocols to collect whole blood in K2EDTA tubes. For TCRbeta analysis, collaborators shipped samples as frozen whole blood, isolated PBMCs, or DNA extracted from either of those sample types. The immunoSEQ Assay, a bias-controlled multiplex PCR, was used to amplify TCRbeta CDR3 regions from genomic DNA. As for the original processing: The number of nucleated cells in each sample was estimated by amplification of reference gene primers within the assay. To quantify the absolute abundance of each unique TCRbeta CDR3 rearrangement, sequence reads were collapsed and filtered. Productive Simpson clonality was computed per sample as the square root of Simpson's diversity index over productive rearrangements. The immuneACCESS repertoire file appears here via TCRdb, limited to in-frame rearrangements. These files lack a portion of the clones; in checked studies, under half of the deficit traces to unresolved V genes, and the cause of the others is not known. The V and J calls and clone size come from that table; D and trimming were worked out from the DNA. The sample table holds under 250,000 clones, of which around four fifths were seen once. The top ten clonotypes cover roughly 8.7% of the sample.

From the cysteine through the phenylalanine, the CDR3 covers 14 amino acids. The entry retains the CDR3 DNA only, 42 bases that are in frame from base 1. The germline V gene provides CDR1 KGHDR and CDR2 SFDVKD. V loses 3 bases of germline sequence and J loses 3 bases, and the interval between the two ends is 8 bases. On the study overall, not on this receptor specifically: How much clinical and demographic metadata was included differed by source and by participant, and the metadata was provided uncurated.

The TCR sequence derives from a man in his forties with active or convalescent COVID-19. The sequencing sample was made of peripheral blood. The receptor chain draws on TRBV24-1 and TRBJ1-3; a tentative D call is TRBD1 (5 bases match). The nucleotide sequence is TGTGCCACCAGTGATCAGGGAGGTGGAAACACCATATATTTT. Its translation is CATSDQGGGNTIYF.